This TCR beta chain appears in the sequencing data of a study of cytomegalovirus exposure and HLA in healthy donors. Study-wide results and caveats: Rarity held for most TCR sequences, but there were some public TCRs that occurred in many donors. Association of 17,000 or so TCR beta sequences with HLA alleles was found at 0.05 false discovery rate in a later analysis. Researchers had no immune exposure information except CMV serostatus available.

In regard to this clone: Its antigen is still unknown.

The primer mix had 60 Vbeta and 13 Jbeta primers. Clones were read by immunoSEQ multiplex PCR, and TCRdb kept only the in-frame ones, dropping some. The repertoire holds approximately 110,000 clones, 75% to 80% seen once, with approximately 3.9% in the top ten. CDR1 SNHLY and CDR2 FYNNEI come from the germline V gene. Trimming removed 5 bases from V and 5 bases from J, with 6 bases in between. The CDR3 has 12 amino acids. The source of this sequence is a man aged 35 to 55 in good health and CMV-seronegative. The V gene is TRBV2, the J gene TRBJ2-2, with D maybe TRBD1 (6 bases). Material for sequencing was PBMCs. CDR3 sequence reads: CASSQGTGELFF. CDR3 DNA sequence: TGTGCCAGCAGTCAGGGGACCGGGGAGCTGTTTTTT.